This TCR beta chain was captured in a study of blood T cell repertoires in COVID-19. About the research overall: The analysed material was cDNA or gDNA that came from T cells, B-cell-depleted T cells, or PBMCs.

Enrollment of patients from Seattle took place during active infection, with longitudinal follow-up. Clones were read by immunoSEQ multiplex PCR, and TCRdb kept only the in-frame ones, dropping some. Of approximately 150,000 clones listed, 80% to 85% are singletons. The CDR3 has 14 amino acids. Trimming shortened V by 0 bases and J by 8 bases, and 13 bases separated the two germline ends. Germline V gene lookup returns CDR1 SGHDN and CDR2 FVKESK. The sequenced sample was peripheral blood. The chain couples TRBV14 to TRBJ1-2, with D tentatively TRBD1 (5 bases). The TCR was taken from a man aged 30 to 39 with COVID-19, enrolled during active disease. CDR3 coding DNA: TGTGCCAGCAGCCAAGATCGGGCAGGGCTAGGCTACACCTTC. It specifies CASSQDRAGLGYTF.